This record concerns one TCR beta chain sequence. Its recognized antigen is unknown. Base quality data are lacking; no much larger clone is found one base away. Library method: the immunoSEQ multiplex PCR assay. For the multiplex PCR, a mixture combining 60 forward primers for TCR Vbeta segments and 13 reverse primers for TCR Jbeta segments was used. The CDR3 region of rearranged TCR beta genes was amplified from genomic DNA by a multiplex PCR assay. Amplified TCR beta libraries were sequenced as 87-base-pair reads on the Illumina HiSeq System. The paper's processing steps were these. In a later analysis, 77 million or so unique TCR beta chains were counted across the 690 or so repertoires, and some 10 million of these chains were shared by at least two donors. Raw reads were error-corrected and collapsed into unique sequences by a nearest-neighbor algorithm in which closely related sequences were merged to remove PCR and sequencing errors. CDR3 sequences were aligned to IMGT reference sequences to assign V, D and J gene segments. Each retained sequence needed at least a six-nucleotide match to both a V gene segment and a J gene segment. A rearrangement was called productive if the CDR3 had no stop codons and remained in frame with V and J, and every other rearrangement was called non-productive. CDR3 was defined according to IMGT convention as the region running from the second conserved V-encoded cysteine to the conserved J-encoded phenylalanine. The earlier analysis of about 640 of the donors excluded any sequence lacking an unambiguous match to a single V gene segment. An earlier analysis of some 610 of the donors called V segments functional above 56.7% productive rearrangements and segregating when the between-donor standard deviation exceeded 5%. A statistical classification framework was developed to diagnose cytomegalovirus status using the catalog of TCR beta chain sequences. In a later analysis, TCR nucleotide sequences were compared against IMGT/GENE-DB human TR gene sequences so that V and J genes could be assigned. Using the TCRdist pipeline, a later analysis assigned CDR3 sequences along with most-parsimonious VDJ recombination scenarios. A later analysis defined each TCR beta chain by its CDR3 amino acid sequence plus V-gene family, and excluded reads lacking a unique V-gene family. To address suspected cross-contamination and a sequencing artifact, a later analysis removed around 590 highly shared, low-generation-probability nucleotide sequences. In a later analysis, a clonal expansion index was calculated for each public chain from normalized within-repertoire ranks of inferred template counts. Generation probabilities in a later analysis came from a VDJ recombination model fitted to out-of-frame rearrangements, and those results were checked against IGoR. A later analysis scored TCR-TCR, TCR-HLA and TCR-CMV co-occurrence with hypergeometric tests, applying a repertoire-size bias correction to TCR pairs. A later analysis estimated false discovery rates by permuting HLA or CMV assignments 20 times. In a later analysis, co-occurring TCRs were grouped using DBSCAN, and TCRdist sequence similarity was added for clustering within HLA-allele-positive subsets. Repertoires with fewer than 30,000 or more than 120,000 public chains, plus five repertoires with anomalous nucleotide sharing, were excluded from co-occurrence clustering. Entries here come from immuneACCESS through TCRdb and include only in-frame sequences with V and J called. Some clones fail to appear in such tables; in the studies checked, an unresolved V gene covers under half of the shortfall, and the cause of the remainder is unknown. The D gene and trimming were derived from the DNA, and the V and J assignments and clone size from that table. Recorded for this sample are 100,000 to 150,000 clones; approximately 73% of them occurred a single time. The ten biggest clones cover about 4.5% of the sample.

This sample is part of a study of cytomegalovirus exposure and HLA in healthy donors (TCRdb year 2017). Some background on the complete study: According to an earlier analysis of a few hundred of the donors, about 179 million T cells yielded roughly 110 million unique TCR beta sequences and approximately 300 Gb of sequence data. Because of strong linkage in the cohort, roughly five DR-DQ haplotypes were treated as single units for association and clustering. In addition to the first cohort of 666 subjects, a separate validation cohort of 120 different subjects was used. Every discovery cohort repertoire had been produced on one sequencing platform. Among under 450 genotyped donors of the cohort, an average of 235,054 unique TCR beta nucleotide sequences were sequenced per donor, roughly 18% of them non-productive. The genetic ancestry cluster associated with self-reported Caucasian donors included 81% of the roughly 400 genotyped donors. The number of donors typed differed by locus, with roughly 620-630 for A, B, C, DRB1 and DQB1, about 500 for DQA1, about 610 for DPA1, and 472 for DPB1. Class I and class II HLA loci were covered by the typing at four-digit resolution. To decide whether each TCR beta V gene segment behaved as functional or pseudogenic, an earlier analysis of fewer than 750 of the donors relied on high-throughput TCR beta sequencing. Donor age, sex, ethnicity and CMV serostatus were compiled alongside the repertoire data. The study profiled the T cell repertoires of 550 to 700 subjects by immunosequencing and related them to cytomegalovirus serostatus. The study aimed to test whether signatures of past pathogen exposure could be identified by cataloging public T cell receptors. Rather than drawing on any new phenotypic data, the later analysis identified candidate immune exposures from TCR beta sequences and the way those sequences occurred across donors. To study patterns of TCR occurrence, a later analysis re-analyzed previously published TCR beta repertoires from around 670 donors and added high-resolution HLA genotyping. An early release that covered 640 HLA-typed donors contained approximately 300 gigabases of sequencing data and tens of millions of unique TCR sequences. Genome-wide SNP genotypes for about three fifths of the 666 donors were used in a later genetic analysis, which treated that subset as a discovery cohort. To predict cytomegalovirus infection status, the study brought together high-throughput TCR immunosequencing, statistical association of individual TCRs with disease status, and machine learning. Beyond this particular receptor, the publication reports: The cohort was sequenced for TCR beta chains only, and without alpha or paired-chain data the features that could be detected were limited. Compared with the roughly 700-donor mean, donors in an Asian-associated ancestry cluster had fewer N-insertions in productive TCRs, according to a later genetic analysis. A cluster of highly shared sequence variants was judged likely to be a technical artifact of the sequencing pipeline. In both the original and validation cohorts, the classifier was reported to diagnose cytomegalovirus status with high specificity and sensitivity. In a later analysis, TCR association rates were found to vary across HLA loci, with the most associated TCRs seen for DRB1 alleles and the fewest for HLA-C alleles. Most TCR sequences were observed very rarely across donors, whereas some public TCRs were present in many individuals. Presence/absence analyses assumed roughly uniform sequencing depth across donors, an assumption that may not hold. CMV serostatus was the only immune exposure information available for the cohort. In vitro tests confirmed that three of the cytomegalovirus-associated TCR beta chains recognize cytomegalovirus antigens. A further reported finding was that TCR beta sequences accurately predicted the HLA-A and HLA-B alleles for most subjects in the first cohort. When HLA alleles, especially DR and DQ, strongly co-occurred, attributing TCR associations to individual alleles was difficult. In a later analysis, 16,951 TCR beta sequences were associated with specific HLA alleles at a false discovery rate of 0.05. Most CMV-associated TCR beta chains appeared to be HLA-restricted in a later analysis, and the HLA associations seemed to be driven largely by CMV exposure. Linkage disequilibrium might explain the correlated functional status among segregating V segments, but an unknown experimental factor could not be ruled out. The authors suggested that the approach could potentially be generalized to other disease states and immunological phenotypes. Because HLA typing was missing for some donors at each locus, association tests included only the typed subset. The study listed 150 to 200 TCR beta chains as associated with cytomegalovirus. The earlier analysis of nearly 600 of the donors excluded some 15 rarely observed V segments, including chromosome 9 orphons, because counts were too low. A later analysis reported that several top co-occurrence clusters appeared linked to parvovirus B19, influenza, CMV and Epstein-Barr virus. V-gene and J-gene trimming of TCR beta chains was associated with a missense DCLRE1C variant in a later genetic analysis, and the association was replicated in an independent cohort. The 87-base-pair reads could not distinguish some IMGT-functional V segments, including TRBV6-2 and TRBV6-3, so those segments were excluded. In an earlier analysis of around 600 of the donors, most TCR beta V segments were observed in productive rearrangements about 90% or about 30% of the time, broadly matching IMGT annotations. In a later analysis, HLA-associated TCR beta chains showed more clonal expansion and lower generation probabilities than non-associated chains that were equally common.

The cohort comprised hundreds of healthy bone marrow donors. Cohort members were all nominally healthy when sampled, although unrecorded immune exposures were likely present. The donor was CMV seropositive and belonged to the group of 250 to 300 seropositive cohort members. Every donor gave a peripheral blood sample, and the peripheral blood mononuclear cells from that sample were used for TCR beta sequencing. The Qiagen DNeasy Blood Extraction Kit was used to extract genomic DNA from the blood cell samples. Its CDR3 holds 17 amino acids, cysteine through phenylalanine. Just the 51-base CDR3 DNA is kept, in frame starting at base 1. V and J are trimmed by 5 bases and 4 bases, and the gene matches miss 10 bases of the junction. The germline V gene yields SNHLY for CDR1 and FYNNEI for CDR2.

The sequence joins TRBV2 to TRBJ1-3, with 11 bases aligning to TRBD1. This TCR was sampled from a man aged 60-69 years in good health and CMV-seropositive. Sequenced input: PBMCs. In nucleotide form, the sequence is TGTGCCAGCAGTATAGGACAGGGGGCGCGGGGAGGAAACACCATATATTTT. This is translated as CASSIGQGARGGNTIYF. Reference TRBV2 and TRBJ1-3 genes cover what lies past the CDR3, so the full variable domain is EPEVTQTPSHQVTQMGQEVILRCVPISNHLYFYWYRQILGQKVEFLVSFYNNEISEKSEIFDDQFSVERPDGSNFTLKIRSTKLEDSAMYFCASSIGQGARGGNTIYFGEGSWLTVV.